The text below deals with one T cell receptor beta chain. Its antigen is unidentified. The sample originates from a study of cytomegalovirus exposure and HLA in healthy donors. With 60 Vbeta and 13 Jbeta primers, the PCR was carried out. Sequencing was performed with immunoSEQ multiplex PCR; in TCRdb, only in-frame clones are kept and a portion is missing. This table has about 98,000 clones, approximately 78% appearing once. This CDR3 has 15 residues. Germline CDR1 is MNHEY and CDR2 is SMNVEV (reference sequence). The ends were cut back, 6 bases at V and 4 bases at J, with 19 bases in the middle. Study-level results: Common viral pathogens (according to a later analysis) appeared linked to several of the most significant clusters. Earlier findings revealed that most TCR beta V segments proved productive either about 87% or about 30% of the time. In a later analysis, HLA-associated TCR beta chains were more clonally expanded than equally common others.

The source of this sequence is a man between 40 and 49 years old in good health and CMV-seronegative. Input material: PBMCs. The rearrangement joins TRBV27 to TRBJ2-7; D is uncertain. CDR3 DNA: TGTGCCAGCAGGCACCAGAGGAACCTTGTTTACGAGCAGTACTTC. Translated: CASRHQRNLVYEQYF.